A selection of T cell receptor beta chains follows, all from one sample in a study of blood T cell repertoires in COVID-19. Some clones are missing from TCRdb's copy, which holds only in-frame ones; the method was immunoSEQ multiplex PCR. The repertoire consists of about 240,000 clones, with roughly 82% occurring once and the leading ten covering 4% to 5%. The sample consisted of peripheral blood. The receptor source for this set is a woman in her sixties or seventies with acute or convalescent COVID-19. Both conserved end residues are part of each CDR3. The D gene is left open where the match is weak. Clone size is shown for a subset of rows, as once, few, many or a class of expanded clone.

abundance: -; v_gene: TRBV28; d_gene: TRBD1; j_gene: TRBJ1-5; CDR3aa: CASSLGTEYSNQPQHF; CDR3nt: TGTGCCAGCAGTTTAGGGACAGAGTATAGCAATCAGCCCCAGCATTTT
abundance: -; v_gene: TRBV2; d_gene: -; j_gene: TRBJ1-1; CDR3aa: CASSEARRGTEAFF; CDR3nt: TGTGCCAGCAGTGAGGCAAGGCGGGGCACTGAAGCTTTCTTT
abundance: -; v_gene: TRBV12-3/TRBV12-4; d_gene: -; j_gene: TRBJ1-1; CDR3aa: CASSLARDTEAFF; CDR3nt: TGTGCCAGCAGTTTAGCGCGGGACACTGAAGCTTTCTTT
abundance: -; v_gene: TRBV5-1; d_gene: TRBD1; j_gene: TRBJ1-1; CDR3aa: CASRATGERTEAFF; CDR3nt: TGCGCCAGCAGGGCTACAGGGGAGAGGACTGAAGCTTTCTTT
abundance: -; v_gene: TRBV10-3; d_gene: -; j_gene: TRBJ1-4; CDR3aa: CAISEKDTSNEKLFF; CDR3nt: TGTGCCATCAGTGAGAAAGACACCAGTAATGAAAAACTGTTTTTT
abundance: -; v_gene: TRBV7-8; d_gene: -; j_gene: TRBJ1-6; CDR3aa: CASSLGIGRLNSPLHF; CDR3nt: TGTGCCAGCAGCTTAGGGATTGGCAGGCTTAACTCACCCCTCCACTTT
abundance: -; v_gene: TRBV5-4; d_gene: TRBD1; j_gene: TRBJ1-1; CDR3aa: CASRRGGLGTGNTEAFF; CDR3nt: TGTGCCAGCAGACGGGGAGGTTTGGGGACAGGGAACACTGAAGCTTTCTTT
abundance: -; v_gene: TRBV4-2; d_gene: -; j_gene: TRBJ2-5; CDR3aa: CASSPKTGPGETQYF; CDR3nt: TGTGCCAGCAGCCCAAAGACAGGTCCTGGGGAGACCCAGTACTTC
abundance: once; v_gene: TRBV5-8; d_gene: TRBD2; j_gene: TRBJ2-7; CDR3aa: CASSYQRGRYEQYF; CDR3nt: TGTGCCAGCAGCTACCAGCGGGGCAGGTACGAGCAGTACTTC
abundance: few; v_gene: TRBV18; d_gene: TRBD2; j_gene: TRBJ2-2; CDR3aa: CASSLLSGTSGALTGELFF; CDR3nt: TGTGCCAGCTCACTACTATCCGGGACTAGCGGAGCCCTCACCGGGGAGCTGTTTTTT
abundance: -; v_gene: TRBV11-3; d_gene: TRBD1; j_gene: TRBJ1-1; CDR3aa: CASSAGTDTVNTEAFF; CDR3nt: TGTGCCAGCAGCGCCGGGACAGATACTGTGAACACTGAAGCTTTCTTT
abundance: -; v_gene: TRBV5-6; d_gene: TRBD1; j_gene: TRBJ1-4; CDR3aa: CASSFRTGYRLFF; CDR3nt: TGTGCCAGCAGCTTTCGGACAGGGTATAGACTGTTTTTT
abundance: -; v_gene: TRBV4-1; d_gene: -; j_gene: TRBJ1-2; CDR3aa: CASSPLREPRGYTF; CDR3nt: TGCGCCAGCAGCCCGCTTAGGGAGCCAAGGGGCTACACCTTC